These 31 T cell receptor beta chains were sequenced from one sample in a study of blood T cells in healthy people across ages. Using a J-beta primer mix together with a sample-barcoded 5' primer, a second PCR was run for roughly 6 to 12 cycles. TCRdb re-called the 5' RACE reads with MiXCR, one entry per CDR3 protein. The sample contains nearly 800,000 distinct CDR3 sequences, roughly 25% of which appear only once. These data also featured in a second study, about T cells of mothers and their children.

The specimen was blood. The receptors derive from a boy aged 5 to 17 in good health.

The genes are TRBV5-1 and TRBJ1-2; no firm D call. The CDR3 length is 13 residues. Per the germline V gene, CDR1 is SGHRS and CDR2 is YFSETQ. Trimming left V 0 bases short and J 3 bases short, with 6 bases between. The CDR3: CASSLAGHYGYTF. As DNA, the CDR3 is TGCGCCAGCAGCTTGGCCGGCCACTATGGCTACACCTTC.

The chain combines TRBV5-5 with TRBJ1-2, with 7 bases lining up with TRBD1. CDR3 length equals 15 residues. Losses at the gene ends were 4 bases for V and 4 bases for J; bases not matched to a gene: 10. Germline CDR1 reads SGHKS; CDR2 reads YYEKEE (reference sequence). This chain's CDR3 is CASSPEGALPYGYTF. CDR3 nucleotide sequence: TGTGCCAGCAGCCCCGAGGGGGCTTTGCCCTATGGCTACACCTTC.

Written as DNA, the CDR3 is TGTGCCAGCAGTATCCACAATGAAAAACTGTTTTTT. Translation: CASSIHNEKLFF. This sequence joins TRBV25-1 and TRBJ1-4; D ambiguous. The CDR3 sequence is 12 residues long. Trimming removed 5 bases from V and 5 bases from J, with 6 bases in between. CDR1 is MGHDK, CDR2 SYGVNS, per germline.

The chain couples TRBV28 to TRBJ2-5; a possible D gene is TRBD1 (6 bases). V was trimmed by 1 base and J by 4 bases, leaving 13 bases between them. CDR3 length equals 15 residues. From germline, CDR1 is MDHEN and CDR2 SYDVKM. The CDR3 DNA sequence: TGTGCCAGCAGTTTATCCACAGGGCGCCCAGAGACCCAGTACTTC. Protein: CASSLSTGRPETQYF.

The chain links TRBV12-3 or TRBV12-4 to TRBJ2-5; 7 bases agree with TRBD2. V lost 3 bases and J lost 8; bases outside the gene matches: 21. This CDR3 comprises 18 residues. The CDR3 spells CASSFSTSALADQGTQYF. The DNA for the CDR3 is TGTGCCAGCAGTTTCTCTACTAGCGCCTTAGCGGATCAAGGAACCCAGTACTTC.

This clonotype has only a few counts. The chain carries TRBV7-2 and TRBJ2-4, with no clear D. Between the trimmed V and J ends, which lost 5 bases and 10 bases, there was a span of 12 bases. The CDR3 covers 12 residues. Looked up from germline, CDR1 is SGHTA and CDR2 is FQGNSA. The CDR3 protein is CASSLIPKIQYF. The CDR3, as DNA: TGTGCCAGCAGCCTGATTCCAAAGATTCAGTACTTC. The full variable domain, completed using reference TRBV7-2 and TRBJ2-4, is GAGVSQSPSNKVTEKGKDVELRCDPISGHTALYWYRQSLGQGLEFLIYFQGNSAPDKSGLPSDRFSAERTGGSVSTLTIQRTQQEDSAVYLCASSLIPKIQYFGAGTRLSVL.

This chain joins TRBV6-2 or TRBV6-3 and TRBJ2-1, with 9 bases that match TRBD1. J was trimmed by 8 bases and V by 6 bases; bases with no gene match: 8. From germline, CDR1 is MNHEY and CDR2 SVGEGT. The CDR3 consists of 14 residues. The CDR3 is CASRTDRGTDEQFF. CDR3 nucleotide sequence: TGTGCCAGCAGGACGGACAGGGGAACTGATGAGCAGTTCTTC.

The chain couples TRBV12-3 or TRBV12-4 to TRBJ2-5, with D possibly TRBD2 on 5 matching bases. With 6 bases removed from V and 5 bases from J, the gap between germline ends came to 19 bases. CDR3 length: 15 amino acids. The CDR3 loop is CASSSSEGVLETQYF. CDR3 sequence (DNA): TGTGCCAGCAGCTCGTCCGAGGGAGTCTTGGAGACCCAGTACTTC.

This clonotype has only a few counts. The rearrangement joins TRBV20-1 to TRBJ2-2, with D possibly TRBD2 on 5 matching bases. Germline V gives CDR1 DFQATT, CDR2 SNEGSKA (reference sequence). Trimming cost V 3 bases and J 0 bases, with 8 bases left between them. CDR3 length equals 14 residues. The CDR3 DNA reads as TGCAGTGCTAGCGGGGATGCGAACACCGGGGAGCTGTTTTTT. Protein product: CSASGDANTGELFF.

This clonotype was counted between two and nine times. The J gene is TRBJ2-1, the V gene TRBV29-1, with 7 nucleotides matching TRBD2. The CDR3 consists of 11 residues. Trimming took 6 bases from V and 12 from J; bases not matched to a gene: 8. The germline CDR1 and CDR2 sequences are SQVTM and ANQGSEA. The CDR3 region has the DNA TGCAGCGTGGGGGGGGTCGGGTGGCAGTTCTTC. Encoded protein: CSVGGVGWQFF.

The gene calls are TRBV12-3 or TRBV12-4 and TRBJ1-2, with 9 bases identical to TRBD1. CDR3 length: 13 amino acids. Unmatched junction bases numbered 5, after V lost 7 bases and J lost 5 bases. The CDR3 protein is CASTHRGHYGYTF. The CDR3 nucleotides are TGTGCCAGCACGCACAGGGGGCATTATGGCTACACCTTC.

This clonotype occurred a few times. The gene calls are TRBV28 and TRBJ1-5; D might be TRBD1 (6 bases). This CDR3 is built from 17 residues. Germline CDR1 is MDHEN and CDR2 is SYDVKM. Trimming removed 0 bases at V and 4 bases at J, with 16 bases between. This CDR3 reads CASSLWLDRRANQPQHF. The CDR3 DNA sequence: TGTGCCAGCAGTTTATGGCTGGACAGAAGAGCTAATCAGCCCCAGCATTTT.

This chain uses TRBV9 with TRBJ2-6, with 8 bases lining up with TRBD1. Looked up from germline, CDR1 is SGDLS and CDR2 is YYNGEE. The V and J ends lost 2 bases and 4 bases, in that order; junction bases with no gene match: 11. The CDR3 is 18 amino acids. The chain's CDR3 is CASSVSGTGLLGANVLTF. Here the CDR3 DNA reads TGTGCCAGCAGCGTGTCCGGGACAGGTCTCCTCGGGGCCAACGTCCTGACTTTC.

The rearrangement links TRBV6-1 to TRBJ2-7, with D possibly TRBD2 on 6 matching bases. V was pared by 4 bases and J by 3 bases, with 13 bases between. Germline lookup yields CDR1 MNHNS and CDR2 SASEGT. This CDR3 is built from 14 residues. For the CDR3, the DNA is TGTGCCAGCAGTGGGGGACGGGGGAACTACGAGCAGTACTTC. Translation gives CASSGGRGNYEQYF.

The rearrangement links TRBV29-1 to TRBJ2-5; D call uncertain. The CDR3 length is 14 residues. CDR1 and CDR2 from the germline V gene are SQVTM and ANQGSEA. Trimming pared 0 bases from V and 0 bases from J, leaving 8 bases between. CDR3 sequence (DNA): TGCAGCGTTGAAGATGGGCTGGACCAAGAGACCCAGTACTTC. Protein product: CSVEDGLDQETQYF.

The rearrangement uses TRBV6-1 and TRBJ2-3, with D possibly being TRBD1 (6 bases). The CDR3 is 14 residues long. Germline V lookup: CDR1 MNHNS, CDR2 SASEGT. Trimming removed 0 bases at V and 6 bases at J, with 10 bases between. CDR3 sequence (DNA): TGTGCCAGCAGTGAAGCTCCAGGGGTGGATACGCAGTATTTT. This encodes CASSEAPGVDTQYF.

There are a few counts of this clonotype. The rearrangement joins TRBV27 to TRBJ2-7, with TRBD1 as a possible D gene (6 bases). The length of the CDR3 is 15 residues. The germline gives CDR1 MNHEY, CDR2 SMNVEV (reference sequence). V was cut by 3 bases and J by 1 base, with 13 bases left in between. CDR3 sequence: CASSFTGHISYEQYF. The CDR3 DNA reads as TGTGCCAGCAGTTTTACGGGACACATTTCCTACGAGCAGTACTTC.

The chain joins TRBV28 to TRBJ2-7, with D tentatively TRBD1 (5 bases). The length of the CDR3 is 14 residues. Trimming stripped 5 bases from V and 3 bases from J, with 14 bases between. In germline, CDR1 is MDHEN, CDR2 SYDVKM. CDR3 nucleotide sequence: TGTGCCAGCAGTCTCATAAGGGGATACTACGAGCAGTACTTC. Protein sequence: CASSLIRGYYEQYF.

The gene calls are TRBV29-1 and TRBJ2-5; weak D call: TRBD2 (5 bases). The germline CDR1 and CDR2 sequences are SQVTM and ANQGSEA. The CDR3 is 14 residues long. V gave up 0 bases and J gave up 2 bases, with 10 bases separating them. CDR3 nucleotide sequence: TGCAGCGTTGAAGATCCCCCGGGACAAGAGACCCAGTACTTC. It specifies CSVEDPPGQETQYF.

This clonotype has a handful of counts. The chain carries TRBV6-2 or TRBV6-3 and TRBJ2-1, with 9 bases identical to TRBD1. The CDR3 is 17 amino acids. Germline trimming cut 4 bases from V and 3 bases from J; bases unmatched to any gene: 10. Germline V gives CDR1 MNHEY, CDR2 SVGEGT. DNA for the CDR3: TGTGCCAGCAGTTGGTTAAAGGCGGGACAGGGCTACAATGAGCAGTTCTTC. Its translation is CASSWLKAGQGYNEQFF.

This chain uses TRBV4-1 with TRBJ2-5; D is ambiguous. The CDR3 loop spans 13 amino acids. Germline V lookup: CDR1 MGHRA, CDR2 YSYEKL. Between the trimmed V and J ends, which lost 6 bases and 5 bases, there was a span of 13 bases. The CDR3 region is CASSRSSGETQYF. The CDR3 bases are TGCGCCAGCAGTCGCTCGAGTGGGGAGACCCAGTACTTC.

The genes are TRBV4-2 and TRBJ1-3; D unclear. Deletions cut 3 bases from V and 0 bases from J, with 9 bases between. Per the germline V gene, CDR1 is LGHNA and CDR2 is YNFKEQ. The CDR3 sequence is 15 residues long. CDR3 amino acids: CASSHDGVSGNTIYF. The CDR3 DNA sequence: TGTGCCAGCAGCCATGATGGGGTCTCTGGAAACACCATATATTTT.

This clonotype was observed a few times. This rearrangement joins TRBV14 to TRBJ2-7; D may be TRBD1 or TRBD2 (7 bases each). The CDR3 runs 15 residues. Germline CDR1 reads SGHDN; CDR2 reads FVKESK. V was shortened by 3 bases and J by 2 bases, with 14 bases between the two germline ends. In DNA, the CDR3 is TGTGCCAGCAGCCAGGGACAGCGGGGCACCTACGAGCAGTACTTC. It yields the protein CASSQGQRGTYEQYF.

In this sample, this clonotype turned up a few times. The gene calls are TRBV5-5 and TRBJ2-5; D gene unclear. With 1 base removed from V and 0 bases from J, the gap between germline ends came to 10 bases. Germline CDR1 and CDR2: SGHKS and YYEKEE (reference sequence). The CDR3 extends over 15 amino acids. The CDR3 region has the DNA TGTGCCAGCAGCTTGAACCACCTGTACCAAGAGACCCAGTACTTC. This sequence encodes CASSLNHLYQETQYF.

This clonotype was seen a few times. The chain joins TRBV28 to TRBJ1-4, with D hard to call. The CDR3 is made up of 14 amino acids. Trimming took off 3 bases at V and 0 bases at J, with 5 bases between the two ends. Germline CDR1 reads MDHEN; CDR2 reads SYDVKM. CDR3 residues: CASSLPTTNEKLFF. As DNA, the CDR3 is TGTGCCAGCAGTTTGCCTACAACTAATGAAAAACTGTTTTTT.

The chain joins TRBV6-5 to TRBJ1-1; D call uncertain. CDR3 size: 15 residues. With 2 bases removed from V and 6 bases from J, the gap between germline ends came to 16 bases. In germline, CDR1 is MNHEY, CDR2 SVGAGI. CDR3 residues: CASSYSVEPPPEAFF. In DNA, the CDR3 is TGTGCCAGCAGTTACAGTGTCGAGCCACCCCCTGAAGCTTTCTTT.

The sample holds a few counts of this clonotype. This chain links TRBV4-3 with TRBJ1-1; no firm D call. CDR3 length: 15 amino acids. The V gene lost 0 bases and the J gene lost 0 bases, with 8 bases spanning the gap. The germline gives CDR1 LGHNA, CDR2 YSLEER. This CDR3 reads CASSQDPDLNTEAFF. The CDR3 DNA reads TGCGCCAGCAGCCAAGATCCCGATTTGAACACTGAAGCTTTCTTT.

The V call is TRBV5-5, the J call TRBJ1-2, with a tentative D call TRBD1 (5 bases). The CDR3 loop spans 15 amino acids. Per germline, CDR1 SGHKS and CDR2 YYEKEE (reference sequence). V lost 4 bases and J 6 bases, leaving 19 bases between the germline ends. The CDR3 DNA reads as TGTGCCAGCAGCCCTACGAGGCTCCTAGGGGATGGCTACACCTTC. Its translation is CASSPTRLLGDGYTF.

This clonotype was detected only a few times. This sequence joins TRBV29-1 and TRBJ2-5, with D possibly being TRBD2 (6 bases). The DNA end is a closer match to TRBJ2-7, so the J assignment may be wrong. The CDR3 is 12 amino acids. Germline V gives CDR1 SQVTM, CDR2 ANQGSEA. For the CDR3, the DNA is TGCAGCGTTGATCGCGGGACGGACGAGCAGTACTTC. It is translated as CSVDRGTDEQYF.

This clonotype has only a few counts. The chain links TRBV27 to TRBJ2-5; 15 bases align to TRBD2. There are 19 residues in the CDR3. V trimming: 5 bases; J trimming: 5 bases; junction bases outside the gene matches: 15. Germline values: CDR1 MNHEY, CDR2 SMNVEV (reference sequence). CDR3 in amino acids: CASSPRTSGGASPYETQYF. The CDR3, as DNA: TGTGCCAGCAGTCCGCGGACTAGCGGGGGGGCCTCCCCCTACGAGACCCAGTACTTC.

The rearrangement joins TRBV7-9 to TRBJ2-1, with D hard to call. Judging by the DNA end, TRBJ2-5 fits better; the J call may be wrong. CDR1 and CDR2 from the germline V gene are SEHNR and FQNEAQ (reference sequence). This CDR3 is built from 13 residues. The CDR3 is CASTASTQETQYF. The CDR3 DNA sequence: TGTGCCAGCACTGCTTCGACGCAAGAGACCCAGTACTTC.